Following are 8 T cell receptor beta chains from one sample sequenced in a study of shared clonotypes between healthy human individuals. Here immunoSEQ multiplex PCR was the method, and the copy in TCRdb shows in-frame clones only, minus some. The repertoire consists of about 870,000 clones, with 80% to 95% occurring once and the leading ten covering less than 25%. Positive CCR7 selection of CD45RO-negative cells yielded the naive CD8 cells, and terminally differentiated effector memory CD45RA+ cells were excluded. Sequencing used naive CD8+ T cells sorted from blood. These receptors came from a man in his thirties or forties in good health.

The rearrangement joins TRBV10-1 to TRBJ2-7; the match to TRBD1 covers 9 bases. Trimming cost V 4 bases and J 1 base; bases outside gene matches: 2. Germline assignment: CDR1 WNHNN and CDR2 SYGVQD (reference sequence). The CDR3 extends over 14 amino acids. CDR3 amino acids: CASSVGQGSYEQYF. CDR3 coding DNA: TGCGCCAGCAGTGTGGGACAGGGTTCCTACGAGCAGTACTTC.

A note on this clone: The sample carries other DNA sequences with the same CDR3. The V and J genes are TRBV27 and TRBJ1-5; D may be TRBD1 (5 bases). Per germline, CDR1 MNHEY and CDR2 SMNVEV (reference sequence). The V gene lost 2 bases and the J gene lost 2 bases, with 10 bases spanning the gap. This CDR3 spans 15 amino acids. Here the CDR3 reads CASSLAPGGNQPQHF. CDR3 bases: TGTGCCAGCAGTTTAGCCCCGGGGGGCAATCAGCCCCAGCATTTT.

The chain employs TRBV30 and TRBJ2-1; 11 nucleotides align to TRBD2. Trimming cost V 6 bases and J 6 bases; bases outside gene matches: 7. Germline CDR1 is GTSNPN and CDR2 is SVGIG (reference sequence). The CDR3 extends over 14 amino acids. CDR3 loop: CACPTSGSSNEQFF. CDR3 nucleotides: TGTGCCTGCCCTACTAGCGGGAGTAGCAATGAGCAGTTCTTC.

The chain joins TRBV19 to TRBJ2-2, with 10 bases matching TRBD1. Germline CDR1 and CDR2: LNHDA and SQIVND (reference sequence). Trimming cost V 1 base and J 1 base; bases outside gene matches: 0. CDR3 size: 16 residues. The CDR3 protein is CASSIGDRGNTGELFF. CDR3 DNA sequence: TGTGCCAGTAGTATAGGGGACAGGGGGAACACCGGGGAGCTGTTTTTT.

The chain has TRBV5-4 and TRBJ2-1; possible D gene TRBD2, 6 bases. The germline V gene has CDR1 SGHNT and CDR2 YYREEE (reference sequence). The CDR3 totals 16 residues. V was shortened by 3 bases and J by 10 bases, with 23 bases between the two germline ends. CDR3 amino acids: CASSSAGSYREREQFF. DNA for the CDR3: TGTGCCAGCAGCTCGGCGGGGAGTTATCGGGAGAGGGAGCAGTTCTTC. The full variable domain, with the rest looked up from reference TRBV5-4 and TRBJ2-1, is ETGVTQSPTHLIKTRGQQVTLRCSSQSGHNTVSWYQQALGQGPQFIFQYYREEENGRGNFPPRFSGLQFPNYSSELNVNALELDDSALYLCASSSAGSYREREQFFGPGTRLTVL.

The chain employs TRBV4-1 and TRBJ1-2, with D perhaps matching TRBD1 (6 bases). The CDR3 extends over 16 amino acids. Germline CDR1 MGHRA, CDR2 YSYEKL. V was clipped by 3 bases and J by 3 bases, with 17 bases between them. The CDR3 protein is CASSQDRGAPHYGYTF. The CDR3 DNA reads TGCGCCAGCAGCCAGGATAGGGGGGCACCCCACTATGGCTACACCTTC.

The V gene is TRBV11-2, the J gene TRBJ2-1; 10 bases are shared with TRBD2. The ends lost 4 bases at V and 6 bases at J; junction bases unmatched: 9. The CDR3 has 16 residues. The germline gives CDR1 SGHAT, CDR2 FQNNGV. CDR3 DNA sequence: TGTGCCAGCAGCTACATAGCGGGGGGAATGGTCAATGAGCAGTTCTTC. This sequence encodes CASSYIAGGMVNEQFF.

The gene calls are TRBV7-6 and TRBJ2-7; 10 bases align to TRBD2. The J segment lost 2 bases and the V segment lost 4 bases, leaving 5 bases of the junction unmatched. This CDR3 spans 15 amino acids. The V gene's germline CDR1 is SGHVS and CDR2 FNYEAQ. Here the CDR3 reads CASSWGTSVTYEQYF. In DNA form, the CDR3 reads TGTGCCAGCAGCTGGGGGACTAGCGTAACCTACGAGCAGTACTTC.